This TCR beta chain appears in the sequencing data of a study of cytomegalovirus exposure and HLA in healthy donors listed by TCRdb under 2017. Describing the broader study: According to an earlier analysis of several hundred of the donors, 200 million or so T cells yielded some 110 million unique TCR beta sequences and 276 Gb of sequence data. Typing coverage varied by locus: roughly 620-630 donors for A, B, C, DRB1 and DQB1; more than 500 for DQA1; about 590 for DPA1; approximately 450 for DPB1. Approximately 300 gigabases of sequencing data and tens of millions of unique TCR sequences were included in an early release covering about 600 HLA-typed donors. The aim of the study was to test whether cataloging public T cell receptors could identify signatures of past pathogen exposure. Donor age, sex, ethnicity and CMV serostatus were compiled together with the repertoire data. Every repertoire in the discovery cohort had been generated on one and the same sequencing platform. The study used immunosequencing to profile the T cell repertoires of 670 or so subjects and linked those repertoires to cytomegalovirus serostatus. Both class I and class II loci were covered by HLA typing, at four-digit resolution. A separate validation cohort of some 130 different subjects was used in addition to the approximately 700-subject first cohort. An earlier analysis of around 580 of the donors used high-throughput TCR beta sequencing to judge whether each TCR beta V gene segment behaved as functional or pseudogenic. Among about 410 genotyped donors of the cohort, an average of around 220,000 unique TCR beta nucleotide sequences was sequenced per donor, of which 15% to 20% were non-productive. A later analysis re-analyzed previously published TCR beta repertoires from about 600 donors and added high-resolution HLA genotyping to study TCR occurrence patterns. Of the roughly 400 genotyped donors, less than 85% were placed in the genetic ancestry cluster associated with self-reported Caucasian donors. To predict cytomegalovirus infection status, the study brought together high-throughput TCR immunosequencing, statistical association of individual TCRs with disease status, and machine learning. Rather than using new phenotypic data, the later analysis identified candidate immune exposures from TCR beta sequences and from how often those sequences occurred across donors. A later genetic analysis used genome-wide SNP genotypes for about 55% of the 666 donors, treating that subset as a discovery cohort. A few DR-DQ haplotypes were treated as single units for association and clustering because of strong linkage in the cohort.

Regarding this clone: The antigen it binds to is not known. Base qualities are not recorded, but no much larger clone differs from it by a single base.

In total, approximately 690 healthy bone marrow donors made up the cohort. Cohort members were all nominally healthy when sampled, although unrecorded immune exposures were likely present. The donor tested CMV seronegative, placing the donor among the 352 seronegative members of the cohort. A peripheral blood sample was collected from each donor, and TCR beta sequencing was performed on peripheral blood mononuclear cells. The Qiagen DNeasy Blood Extraction Kit was used to extract genomic DNA from the blood cell samples. What the work shows at the level of the full study, not this receptor alone: A later analysis found that HLA-associated TCR beta chains were more clonally expanded and had lower generation probabilities than equally common non-associated chains. CMV serostatus was the only immune exposure information available for the cohort. A further reported finding was that TCR beta sequences accurately predicted the HLA-A and HLA-B alleles for most subjects in the first cohort. Only TCR beta chains were sequenced in this cohort, and the absence of alpha or paired-chain data limited detectable features. The classifier was reported to diagnose cytomegalovirus status with high specificity and sensitivity in both the original and validation cohorts. The earlier analysis of about 600 of the donors excluded 15 to 20 rarely observed V segments, including chromosome 9 orphons, because counts were too low. A later analysis reported that several top co-occurrence clusters appeared linked to parvovirus B19, influenza, CMV and Epstein-Barr virus. The authors suggested that the approach could potentially be extended to other disease states and immunological phenotypes. A group of highly shared sequence variants was considered likely to be a technical artifact of the sequencing pipeline. Because HLA typing was unavailable for some donors at each locus, only the typed subset was used in association tests. Broadly in line with IMGT annotations, most TCR beta V segments showed up in productive rearrangements about 90% or about 30% of the time in an earlier analysis of some 590 of the donors. The 87-base-pair reads could not distinguish some IMGT-functional V segments, including TRBV6-2 and TRBV6-3, so those segments were excluded. The study listed 164 TCR beta chains as associated with cytomegalovirus. In a later analysis, most CMV-associated TCR beta chains were found to appear HLA-restricted, with HLA associations seemingly driven largely by CMV exposure. Assigning TCR associations to individual alleles was difficult when HLA alleles, especially DR and DQ, strongly co-occurred. V-gene and J-gene trimming of TCR beta chains was associated with a missense DCLRE1C variant in a later genetic analysis, and the association was replicated in an independent cohort. Linkage disequilibrium might explain the correlated functional status among segregating V segments, but an unknown experimental factor could not be excluded. The presence/absence analyses assumed that sequencing depth was roughly uniform across donors, and that assumption may not be true. Most TCR sequences were seen in very few donors, while some public TCRs were found in many individuals. In a later analysis, some 18,000 TCR beta sequences were associated with specific HLA alleles at a false discovery rate of 0.05. A later genetic analysis reported fewer N-insertions in productive TCRs among donors in an Asian-associated ancestry cluster than the approximately 700-donor mean. A few of the identified cytomegalovirus-associated TCR beta chains were confirmed in vitro to be specific for cytomegalovirus antigens. A later analysis found that TCR association rates varied across HLA loci, with DRB1 alleles showing the most associated TCRs and HLA-C alleles the fewest.

According to the germline V gene (reference sequence), CDR1 reads MNHEY and CDR2 reads SMNVEV. The CDR3 numbers 13 residues from cysteine through phenylalanine. CDR3 DNA only is kept here, 39 bases in frame from base 1. V and J lose 2 bases and 2 bases, and a span of 6 bases separates them. The library was prepared using the immunoSEQ multiplex PCR assay. A mixture of 60 forward primers for TCR Vbeta segments and 13 reverse primers for TCR Jbeta segments was used in the multiplex PCR. The CDR3 region of rearranged TCR beta genes was amplified from genomic DNA with a multiplex PCR assay. On the Illumina HiSeq System, the amplified TCR beta libraries were sequenced as 87-base-pair reads. The original pipeline was this. A later analysis tallied tens of millions of unique TCR beta chains across the 666 repertoires, and approximately 12 million of those chains were shared by two or more donors. To remove PCR and sequencing errors, raw reads were error-corrected and collapsed into unique sequences using a nearest-neighbor algorithm that merged closely related sequences. To assign V, D and J gene segments, CDR3 sequences were aligned to IMGT reference sequences. Each retained sequence needed at least a six-nucleotide match to both a V gene segment and a J gene segment. A rearrangement counted as productive if the CDR3 had no stop codons and remained in frame with V and J, and every other rearrangement counted as non-productive. Following IMGT convention, CDR3 was defined as the stretch from the second conserved V-encoded cysteine up to the conserved J-encoded phenylalanine. Sequences without an unambiguous match to a single V gene segment were excluded from the earlier analysis of several hundred of the donors. An earlier analysis of 550 to 650 of the donors classified V segments as functional when productive rearrangements were above 56.7% and as segregating when the standard deviation between donors was above 5%. A statistical classification framework was built to diagnose cytomegalovirus status from the catalog of TCR beta chain sequences. A later analysis assigned V and J genes by comparing TCR nucleotide sequences with IMGT/GENE-DB human TR gene sequences. The TCRdist pipeline was used in a later analysis to assign CDR3 sequences and most-parsimonious VDJ recombination scenarios. In a later analysis, each TCR beta chain was defined by its CDR3 amino acid sequence together with its V-gene family, and reads without a unique V-gene family were excluded. A later analysis removed 592 highly shared, low-generation-probability nucleotide sequences to deal with suspected cross-contamination and a sequencing artifact. In a later analysis, a clonal expansion index for each public chain was calculated from normalized within-repertoire ranks of inferred template counts. Generation probabilities in a later analysis came from a VDJ recombination model fitted to out-of-frame rearrangements, and those results were checked against IGoR. In a later analysis, hypergeometric tests were used to score TCR-TCR, TCR-HLA and TCR-CMV co-occurrence, with a repertoire-size bias correction applied to TCR pairs. False discovery rates were estimated in a later analysis by permuting HLA or CMV assignments 20 times. In a later analysis, co-occurring TCRs were grouped with DBSCAN, and TCRdist sequence similarity was added when clustering was performed within HLA-allele-positive subsets. For co-occurrence clustering, repertoires with fewer than 30,000 or more than 120,000 public chains were excluded, along with about five repertoires with anomalous nucleotide sharing. This is the immuneACCESS table as TCRdb keeps it, with only in-frame sequences that have V and J called. A part of the clones is gone; compared with another copy, unresolved V genes explain less than half, and the rest is unexplained. The V and J calls and clone size were taken over from that table, and D and trimming were inferred from the DNA. The sample yields around 90,000 clones; about 82% were counted once. The ten largest make up around 6.7% of the sample.

The sequence was obtained from a man aged 25 to 40 in good health and CMV-seronegative. The chain is encoded by TRBV27 joined to TRBJ1-2, with a weak D call of TRBD1 (6 bases match). The sample consisted of PBMCs. The CDR3 region: CASSLGQNYGYTF. The DNA is as follows: TGTGCCAGCAGTTTAGGACAGAACTATGGCTACACCTTC.